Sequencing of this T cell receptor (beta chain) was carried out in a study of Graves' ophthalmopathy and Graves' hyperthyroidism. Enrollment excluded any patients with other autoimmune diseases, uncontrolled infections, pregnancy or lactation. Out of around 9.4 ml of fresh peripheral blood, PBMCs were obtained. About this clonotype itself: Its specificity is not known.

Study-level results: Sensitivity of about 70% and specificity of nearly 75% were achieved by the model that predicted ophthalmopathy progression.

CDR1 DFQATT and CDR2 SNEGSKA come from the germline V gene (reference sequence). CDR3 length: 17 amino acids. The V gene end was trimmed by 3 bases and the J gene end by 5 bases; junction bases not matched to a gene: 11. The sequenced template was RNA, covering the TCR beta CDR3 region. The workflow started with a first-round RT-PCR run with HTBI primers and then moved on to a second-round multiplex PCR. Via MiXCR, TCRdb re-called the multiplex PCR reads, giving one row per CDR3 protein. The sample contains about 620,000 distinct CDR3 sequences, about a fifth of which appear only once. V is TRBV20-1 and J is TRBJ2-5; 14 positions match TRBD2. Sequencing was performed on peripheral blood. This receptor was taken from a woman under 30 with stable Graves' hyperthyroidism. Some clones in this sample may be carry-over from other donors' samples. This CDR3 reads CSARGGLAGGISETQYF. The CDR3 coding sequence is TGCAGTGCTAGGGGCGGACTAGCGGGGGGCATTTCGGAGACCCAGTACTTC.